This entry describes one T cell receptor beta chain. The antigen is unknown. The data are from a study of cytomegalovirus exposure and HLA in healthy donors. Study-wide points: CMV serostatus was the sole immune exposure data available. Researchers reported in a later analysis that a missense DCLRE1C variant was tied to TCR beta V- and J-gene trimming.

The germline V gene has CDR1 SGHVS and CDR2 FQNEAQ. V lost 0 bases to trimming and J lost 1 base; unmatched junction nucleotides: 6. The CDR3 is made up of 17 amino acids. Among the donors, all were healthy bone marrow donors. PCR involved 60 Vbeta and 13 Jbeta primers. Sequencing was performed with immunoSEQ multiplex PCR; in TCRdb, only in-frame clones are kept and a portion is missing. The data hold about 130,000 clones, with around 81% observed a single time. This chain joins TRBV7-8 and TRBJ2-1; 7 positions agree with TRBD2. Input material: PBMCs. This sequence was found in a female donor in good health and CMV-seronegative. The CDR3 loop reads CASSLAPSGFSYNEQFF. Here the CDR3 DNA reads TGTGCCAGCAGCTTAGCCCCTAGCGGTTTTTCCTACAATGAGCAGTTCTTC.